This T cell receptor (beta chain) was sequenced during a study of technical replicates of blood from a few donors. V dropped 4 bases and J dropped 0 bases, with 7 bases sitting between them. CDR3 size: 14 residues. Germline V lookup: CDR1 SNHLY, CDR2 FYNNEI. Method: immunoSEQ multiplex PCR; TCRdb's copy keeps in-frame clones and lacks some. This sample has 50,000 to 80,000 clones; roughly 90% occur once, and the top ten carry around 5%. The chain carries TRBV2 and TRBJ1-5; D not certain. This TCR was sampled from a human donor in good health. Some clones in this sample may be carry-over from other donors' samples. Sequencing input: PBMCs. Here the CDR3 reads CASSVQNSNQPQHF. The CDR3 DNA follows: TGTGCCAGCAGTGTCCAAAATAGCAATCAGCCCCAGCATTTT.